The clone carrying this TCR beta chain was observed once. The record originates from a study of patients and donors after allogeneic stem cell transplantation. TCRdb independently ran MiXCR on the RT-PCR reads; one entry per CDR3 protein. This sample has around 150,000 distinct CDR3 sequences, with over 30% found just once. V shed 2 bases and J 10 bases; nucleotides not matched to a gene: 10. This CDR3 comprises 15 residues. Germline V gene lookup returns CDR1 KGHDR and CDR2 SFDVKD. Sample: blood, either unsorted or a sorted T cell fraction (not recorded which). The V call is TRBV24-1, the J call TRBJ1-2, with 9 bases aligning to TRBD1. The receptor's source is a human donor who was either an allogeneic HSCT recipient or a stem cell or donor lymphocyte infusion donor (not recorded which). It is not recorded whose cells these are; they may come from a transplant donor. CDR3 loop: CATSDSPGQGSVYTF. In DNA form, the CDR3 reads TGTGCCACCAGTGATTCTCCGGGACAGGGCAGTGTCTACACCTTC.